A single sample gave rise to the 24 T cell receptor beta chains below, sequenced in a study of blood T cell repertoires in COVID-19. TCRdb's table, derived via immunoSEQ multiplex PCR, lists solely in-frame clones and lacks some. Among under 300,000 clones listed, more than 75% were seen once. The sample taken for sequencing was PBMCs or T cells enriched from blood (not recorded which). All receptors come from a woman aged 40-49 years with acute COVID-19.

The V call is TRBV28, the J call TRBJ1-5, with 9 positions matching TRBD1. Germline V gives CDR1 MDHEN, CDR2 SYDVKM. The CDR3 has 14 residues. Trimming took 6 bases from V and 4 from J; bases not matched to a gene: 4. The CDR3 spells CASSADRGNQPQHF. As DNA, the CDR3 is TGTGCCAGCAGCGCGGACAGGGGAAATCAGCCCCAGCATTTT.

The chain has TRBV11-1 and TRBJ2-7, with TRBD2 matching 9 bases. Germline-derived CDR1 and CDR2 are SGHAT and FQDESV (reference sequence). The CDR3 totals 15 residues. J was trimmed by 4 bases and V by 5 bases; bases with no gene match: 9. The DNA for the CDR3 is TGTGCCAGCAGCCGTAGCGGGAGTGGTTTGTACGAGCAGTACTTC. This translates into CASSRSGSGLYEQYF. Drawing the rest from reference TRBV11-1 and TRBJ2-7, the complete variable domain is EAEVAQSPRYKITEKSQAVAFWCDPISGHATLYWYRQILGQGPELLVQFQDESVVDDSQLPKDRFSAERLKGVDSTLKIQPAELGDSAMYLCASSRSGSGLYEQYFGPGTRLTVT.

This chain connects TRBV4-1 to TRBJ1-2, with D possibly TRBD1 on 6 matching bases. CDR3 length: 16 residues. V was cut by 1 base and J by 5 bases, with 17 bases left in between. Germline-derived CDR1 and CDR2 are MGHRA and YSYEKL. DNA of the CDR3: TGCGCCAGCAGCCAAGTTGGGTCCACCAGGGGATATGGCTACACCTTC. Its protein is CASSQVGSTRGYGYTF.

V is TRBV7-9 and J is TRBJ1-1; D gene ambiguous. There are 15 residues in the CDR3. V lost 1 base, J lost 0 bases, and 9 bases lay in between. Germline values: CDR1 SEHNR, CDR2 FQNEAQ (reference sequence). The CDR3 loop is CASSLGGRVNTEAFF. CDR3 bases: TGTGCCAGCAGCTTAGGAGGGAGGGTGAACACTGAAGCTTTCTTT.

This chain connects TRBV7-2 to TRBJ1-3; TRBD1 aligns across 10 bases. V was pared by 3 bases and J by 4 bases, with 6 bases of the junction left unmatched. Germline V gene lookup returns CDR1 SGHTA and CDR2 FQGNSA. The CDR3 sequence is 16 residues long. For the CDR3, the DNA is TGTGCCAGCAGCTTTAGACAGGGGGCGTTAGGAAACACCATATATTTT. Its translation: CASSFRQGALGNTIYF. Supplemented by reference TRBV7-2 and TRBJ1-3, the full variable domain reads GAGVSQSPSNKVTEKGKDVELRCDPISGHTALYWYRQSLGQGLEFLIYFQGNSAPDKSGLPSDRFSAERTGGSVSTLTIQRTQQEDSAVYLCASSFRQGALGNTIYFGEGSWLTVV.

The chain has TRBV7-9 and TRBJ1-1; TRBD1 matches 7 bases. Germline-derived CDR1 and CDR2 are SEHNR and FQNEAQ (reference sequence). CDR3 size: 15 residues. The V and J ends lost 3 bases and 1 base, in that order; junction bases with no gene match: 5. The CDR3 loop is CASSLQGGGNTEAFF. Here the CDR3 DNA reads TGTGCCAGCAGCTTGCAGGGGGGCGGGAACACTGAAGCTTTCTTT. The whole variable domain, filled in from reference TRBV7-9 and TRBJ1-1, reads DTGVSQNPRHKITKRGQNVTFRCDPISEHNRLYWYRQTLGQGPEFLTYFQNEAQLEKSRLLSDRFSAERPKGSFSTLEIQRTEQGDSAMYLCASSLQGGGNTEAFFGQGTRLTVV.

Notes on this clone: Other DNA sequences within the sample encode an identical CDR3. The rearrangement joins TRBV28 to TRBJ1-4; TRBD1 is a possible D gene (6 bases). CDR3 length equals 13 residues. Germline lookup yields CDR1 MDHEN and CDR2 SYDVKM. V shed 3 bases and J shed 8 bases, with 10 bases lying between them. CDR3 DNA sequence: TGTGCCAGCAGTTTGGGGGCCCGGGAAAAACTGTTTTTT. This gives the protein CASSLGAREKLFF. Supplemented by reference TRBV28 and TRBJ1-4, the full variable domain reads DVKVTQSSRYLVKRTGEKVFLECVQDMDHENMFWYRQDPGLGLRLIYFSYDVKMKEKGDIPEGYSVSREKKERFSLILESASTNQTSMYLCASSLGAREKLFFGSGTQLSVL.

The V and J genes are TRBV4-2 and TRBJ2-2; 10 bases match TRBD2. V lost 0 bases, J lost 7 bases, and 5 bases stayed unmatched. CDR1 LGHNA and CDR2 YNFKEQ come from the germline V gene. CDR3 size: 16 residues. CDR3 in DNA: TGTGCCAGCAGCCAAGAACCTAGCGGGAGTGGCGGGGAGCTGTTTTTT. Translating it yields CASSQEPSGSGGELFF.

V usage is TRBV19 and J usage is TRBJ2-5; TRBD2 is a possible D gene (6 bases). This CDR3 has 15 residues. V was trimmed by 1 base and J by 2 bases, leaving 11 bases between them. Looked up from germline, CDR1 is LNHDA and CDR2 is SQIVND (reference sequence). This CDR3 reads CASSIGRSGQETQYF. CDR3 in DNA: TGTGCCAGTAGTATAGGAAGGAGCGGGCAAGAGACCCAGTACTTC.

The chain has TRBV2 and TRBJ2-3; TRBD2 matches at 8 bases. The CDR3 has 14 residues. V shed 8 bases and J 3 bases; nucleotides not matched to a gene: 7. Per the germline V gene, CDR1 is SNHLY and CDR2 is FYNNEI. CDR3 protein: CASDPRGGTDTQYF. DNA of the CDR3: TGTGCCAGCGACCCTCGGGGGGGGACAGATACGCAGTATTTT. Filled out from reference TRBV2 and TRBJ2-3, the complete variable domain reads EPEVTQTPSHQVTQMGQEVILRCVPISNHLYFYWYRQILGQKVEFLVSFYNNEISEKSEIFDDQFSVERPDGSNFTLKIRSTKLEDSAMYFCASDPRGGTDTQYFGPGTRLTVL.

This rearrangement joins TRBV5-1 to TRBJ2-1; the D is unclear. From germline, CDR1 is SGHRS and CDR2 YFSETQ. V dropped 0 bases and J dropped 8 bases, with 12 bases sitting between them. This CDR3 is 14 amino acids long. The CDR3 here is CASSLGRPVDEQFF. CDR3 coding DNA: TGCGCCAGCAGCTTGGGTCGCCCGGTGGATGAGCAGTTCTTC.

The chain has TRBV30 and TRBJ2-5; TRBD2 agrees at 10 bases. This CDR3 has 16 amino acids. J gave up 1 base and V 0 bases, and 5 bases lay outside the gene matches. Germline lookup yields CDR1 GTSNPN and CDR2 SVGIG (reference sequence). In nucleotides, the CDR3 is TGTGCCTGGAGTGTTAAGGGACTAGCGACCCAAGAGACCCAGTACTTC. This sequence encodes CAWSVKGLATQETQYF.

V usage is TRBV9 and J usage is TRBJ2-7, with TRBD2 matching over 16 bases. The ends lost 4 bases at V and 2 bases at J; junction bases unmatched: 9. Per the germline V gene, CDR1 is SGDLS and CDR2 is YYNGEE. The CDR3 has 18 amino acids. In nucleotides, the CDR3 is TGTGCCAGCAGCCAGGGACTAGCGGGGGGGCCCGGGGCCTACGAGCAGTACTTC. Translating it yields CASSQGLAGGPGAYEQYF. Combining the CDR3 with reference TRBV9 and TRBJ2-7 gives the whole variable domain DSGVTQTPKHLITATGQRVTLRCSPRSGDLSVYWYQQSLDQGLQFLIQYYNGEERAKGNILERFSAQQFPDLHSELNLSSLELGDSALYFCASSQGLAGGPGAYEQYFGPGTRLTVT.

The CDR3, as DNA: TGTGCCAGCAGTTTACAGACTGGAAACACCATATATTTT. Residues: CASSLQTGNTIYF. The chain uses TRBV12-3 or TRBV12-4 and TRBJ1-3; D not resolved. The CDR3 consists of 13 residues. Deletions cut 2 bases from V and 2 bases from J, with 4 bases between.

The genes are TRBV27 and TRBJ2-4; D call uncertain. The V and J ends lost 5 bases and 7 bases respectively, with 24 bases between them. Germline assignment: CDR1 MNHEY and CDR2 SMNVEV (reference sequence). The CDR3 totals 17 residues. CDR3 sequence reads: CASSPKPPSVSGNIQYF. As DNA, the CDR3 is TGTGCCAGCAGTCCCAAACCCCCGAGCGTCTCCGGGAACATTCAGTACTTC.

This CDR3 reads CATKGQGALRGNQPQHF. The CDR3 coding sequence is TGTGCCACAAAGGGGCAGGGGGCCCTTAGGGGCAATCAGCCCCAGCATTTT. The chain links TRBV19 to TRBJ1-5, with 8 nucleotides matching TRBD1. Germline values: CDR1 LNHDA, CDR2 SQIVND (reference sequence). After removal of 10 bases from V and 2 bases from J, the junction contained 16 bases not matched to a gene. The CDR3 has 17 amino acids.

The rearrangement joins TRBV5-1 to TRBJ2-5; D is possibly TRBD1 (6 bases). Germline V gene lookup returns CDR1 SGHRS and CDR2 YFSETQ. The CDR3 extends over 16 amino acids. Deletions cut 3 bases from V and 5 bases from J, with 20 bases between. The CDR3 here is CASSSRDKGVEETQYF. CDR3 bases: TGCGCCAGCAGCTCCCGGGACAAAGGGGTTGAGGAGACCCAGTACTTC.

This clone was detected once. J is TRBJ1-2 and V is TRBV18; D not resolved. This CDR3 is 14 amino acids long. CDR1 and CDR2 from the germline V gene are KGHSH and LQKENI. V lost 6 bases and J lost 2, with 13 bases in between. CDR3 protein: CASSFTPQNYGYTF. In DNA, the CDR3 is TGTGCCAGCTCGTTCACCCCCCAGAACTATGGCTACACCTTC.

The chain couples TRBV6-5 to TRBJ1-5; D is unclear. This CDR3 region has 13 residues. The ends were cut back, 7 bases at V and 6 bases at J, with 13 bases in the middle. Germline assignment: CDR1 MNHEY and CDR2 SVGAGI. The CDR3 spells CASIMERGQPQHF. The CDR3 coding sequence is TGTGCCAGCATTATGGAGCGGGGTCAGCCCCAGCATTTT.

This clone was seen just once. The V gene is TRBV28, the J gene TRBJ2-7; no firm D call. V lost 5 bases, J lost 3 bases, and 17 bases lay in between. This CDR3 is built from 15 residues. The germline V gene encodes CDR1 MDHEN and CDR2 SYDVKM. In nucleotides, the CDR3 is TGTGCCAGCAGTCCTACTAACCAACCCTACTACGAGCAGTACTTC. This encodes CASSPTNQPYYEQYF.

J is TRBJ2-3 and V is TRBV14; TRBD1 might be the D (7 bases). The germline gives CDR1 SGHDN, CDR2 FVKESK. There are 15 residues in the CDR3. V lost 7 bases and J 5 bases, leaving 19 bases between the germline ends. CDR3 coding DNA: TGTGCCAGCAAAGACCCAGGGGGGTTGAAAGATACGCAGTATTTT. Translating it yields CASKDPGGLKDTQYF.

This chain connects TRBV24-1 to TRBJ2-3, with TRBD1 identical over 7 bases. The CDR3 runs 16 residues. CDR1 and CDR2 from the germline V gene are KGHDR and SFDVKD. V dropped 4 bases and J dropped 1; count of bases not matched to a gene: 7. Written as DNA, the CDR3 is TGTGCCACCAGTGACCCGACGACAGGGCGCACAGATACGCAGTATTTT. It yields the protein CATSDPTTGRTDTQYF.

This clone was seen only a few times. Here the CDR3 DNA reads TGTGCCAGCATCGACAGGGGTCGGACCACCATATATTTT. Translated, it gives CASIDRGRTTIYF. The chain is built from TRBV6-5 and TRBJ1-3; 8 positions agree with TRBD1. Germline V gives CDR1 MNHEY, CDR2 SVGAGI. The CDR3 spans 13 residues. Germline trimming cut 7 bases from V and 9 bases from J; bases unmatched to any gene: 8.

The chain employs TRBV30 and TRBJ1-5, with TRBD1 matching 11 bases. J was trimmed by 10 bases and V by 2 bases; bases with no gene match: 4. Per the germline V gene, CDR1 is GTSNPN and CDR2 is SVGIG (reference sequence). There are 13 residues in the CDR3. The CDR3 loop reads CAWSSGTGGPQHF. The CDR3 nucleotides are TGTGCCTGGAGTTCCGGGACAGGGGGACCCCAGCATTTT.